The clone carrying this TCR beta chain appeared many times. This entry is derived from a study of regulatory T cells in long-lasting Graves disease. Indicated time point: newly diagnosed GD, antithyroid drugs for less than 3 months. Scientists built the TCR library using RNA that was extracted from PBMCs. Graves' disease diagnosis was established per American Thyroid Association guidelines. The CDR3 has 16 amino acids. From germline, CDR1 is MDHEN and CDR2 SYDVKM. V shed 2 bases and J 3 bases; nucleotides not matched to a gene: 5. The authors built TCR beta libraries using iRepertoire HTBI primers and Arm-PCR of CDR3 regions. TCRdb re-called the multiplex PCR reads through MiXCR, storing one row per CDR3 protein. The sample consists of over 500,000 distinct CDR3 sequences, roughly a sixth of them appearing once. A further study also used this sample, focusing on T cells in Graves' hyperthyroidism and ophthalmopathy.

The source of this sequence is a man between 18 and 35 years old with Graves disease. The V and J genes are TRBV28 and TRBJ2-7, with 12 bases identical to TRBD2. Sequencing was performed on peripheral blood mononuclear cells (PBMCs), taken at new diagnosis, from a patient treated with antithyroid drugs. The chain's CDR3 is CASSLTSSGRVYEQYF. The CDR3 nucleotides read TGTGCCAGCAGTTTAACTTCTAGCGGGAGGGTCTACGAGCAGTACTTC.